This T cell receptor beta chain was recorded in a study of shared clonotypes between healthy human individuals. The overall study: The plates for each donor numbered three CD4 naive, three CD4 memory, two CD8 naive and one CD8 memory. Broader study findings: It was the non-shared clonotypes that had lower generation probabilities than clonotypes shared by all four donors. It was only blood that was sampled, and tissue repertoires likely differ. The naive CD4 repertoires of a handful of donors were compared, and roughly 5.1% of clonotypes were shared.

The protocol was immunoSEQ multiplex PCR, while the TCRdb copy is restricted to in-frame clones and leaves out a portion. The table includes 1.5 million to 2.5 million clones, around 96% detected once. V shed 5 bases and J shed 5 bases, with 12 bases lying between them. CDR3 length: 14 residues. Germline V gene lookup returns CDR1 SGHAT and CDR2 FQNNGV. On this clone itself: As yet, its antigen is unknown.

CD45RO-negative cells were positively selected for CCR7, leaving out terminally differentiated effector memory CD45RA+ cells. The sequence came from a man younger than 30 in good health. V usage is TRBV11-2 and J usage is TRBJ1-4; D possibly corresponds to TRBD1 (5 bases). The sample taken for sequencing was naive CD8+ T cells sorted from blood. CDR3: CASSNRQQNEKLFF. CDR3 DNA sequence: TGTGCCAGCAGCAACCGACAGCAGAATGAAAAACTGTTTTTT.